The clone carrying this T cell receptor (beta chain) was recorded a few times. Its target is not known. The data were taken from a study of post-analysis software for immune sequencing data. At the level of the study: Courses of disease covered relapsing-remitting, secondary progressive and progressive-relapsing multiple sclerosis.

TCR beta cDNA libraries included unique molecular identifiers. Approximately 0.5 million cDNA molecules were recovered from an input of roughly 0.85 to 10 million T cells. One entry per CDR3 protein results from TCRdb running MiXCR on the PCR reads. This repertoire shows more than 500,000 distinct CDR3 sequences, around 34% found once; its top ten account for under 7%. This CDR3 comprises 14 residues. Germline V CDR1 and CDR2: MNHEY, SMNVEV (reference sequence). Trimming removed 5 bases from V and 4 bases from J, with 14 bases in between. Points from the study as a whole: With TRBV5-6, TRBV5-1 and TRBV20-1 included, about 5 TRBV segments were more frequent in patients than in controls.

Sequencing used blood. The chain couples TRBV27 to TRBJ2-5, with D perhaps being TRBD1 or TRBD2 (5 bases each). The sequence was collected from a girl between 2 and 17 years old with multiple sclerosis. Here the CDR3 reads CASSPRGPPETQYF. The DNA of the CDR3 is TGTGCCAGCAGTCCCCGGGGACCTCCAGAGACCCAGTACTTC.